The source of this T cell receptor beta chain is a study of blood T cell repertoires in COVID-19. Study overall: Sites in the United States, Italy and Spain provided acute and convalescent COVID-19 samples. From T cells, B-cell-depleted T cells, or PBMCs came the material, which was cDNA or gDNA.

Original analysis: For nucleated cells, counts were estimated from reference gene primer amplification. The table came from immunoSEQ multiplex PCR; TCRdb's copy has only in-frame clones and leaves some out. V and J calls and clone size follow that table, whereas D and trimming were derived from the DNA. The sample gives approximately 46,000 clones, about nine tenths of which show up once; 16% is in the top ten. The receptor's source is a man aged 60-69 years with active or convalescent COVID-19. Specimen: peripheral blood.

CDR3 in DNA: TGTGCCAGCAGCGTATCTCTTGACAGCTCCTACAATGAGCAGTTCTTC. Translated: CASSVSLDSSYNEQFF. V gene TRBV9 combines with J gene TRBJ2-1; tentatively, D is TRBD1 (5 bases). This CDR3 contains 16 residues. Germline CDR1 is SGDLS and CDR2 is YYNGEE. V shed 1 base and J shed 0 bases, with 11 bases lying between them.